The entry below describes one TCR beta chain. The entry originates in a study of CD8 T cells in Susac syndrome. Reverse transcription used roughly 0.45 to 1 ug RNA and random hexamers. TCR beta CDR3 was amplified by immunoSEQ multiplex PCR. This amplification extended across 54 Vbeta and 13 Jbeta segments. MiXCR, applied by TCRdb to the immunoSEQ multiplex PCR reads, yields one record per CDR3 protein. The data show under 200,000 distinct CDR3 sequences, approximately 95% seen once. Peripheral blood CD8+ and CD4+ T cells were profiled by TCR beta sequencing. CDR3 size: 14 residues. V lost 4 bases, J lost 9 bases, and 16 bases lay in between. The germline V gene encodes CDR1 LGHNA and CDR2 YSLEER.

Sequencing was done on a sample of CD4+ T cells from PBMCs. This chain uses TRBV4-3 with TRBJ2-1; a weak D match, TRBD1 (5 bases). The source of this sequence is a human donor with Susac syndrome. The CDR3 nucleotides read TGCGCCAGCAGCCCGACTGCAGGGTATGGTGAGCAGTTCTTC. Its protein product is CASSPTAGYGEQFF.